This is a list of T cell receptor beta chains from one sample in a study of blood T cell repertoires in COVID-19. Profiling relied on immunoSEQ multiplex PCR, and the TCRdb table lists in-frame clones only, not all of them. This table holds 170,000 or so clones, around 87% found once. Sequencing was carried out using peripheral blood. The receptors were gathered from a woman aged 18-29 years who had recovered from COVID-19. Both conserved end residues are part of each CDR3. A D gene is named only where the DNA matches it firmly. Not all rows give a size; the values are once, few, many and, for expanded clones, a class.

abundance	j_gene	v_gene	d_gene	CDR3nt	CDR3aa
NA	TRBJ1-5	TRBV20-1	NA	TGCAGTGCTAGTATCCCCAGGGGTAGCAATCAGCCCCAGCATTTT	CSASIPRGSNQPQHF
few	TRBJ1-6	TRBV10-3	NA	TGTGCCATCAGTGAACAGGGCTATAATTCACCCCTCCACTTT	CAISEQGYNSPLHF
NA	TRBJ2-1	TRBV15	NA	TGTGCCACCCGGGAGAGCTCCTACAATGAGCAGTTCTTC	CATRESSYNEQFF
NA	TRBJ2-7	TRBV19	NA	TGTGCCAGTAGTTCCCAGGGGCATAGCTCCTACGAGCAGTACTTC	CASSSQGHSSYEQYF
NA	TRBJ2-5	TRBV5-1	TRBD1	TGCGCCAGCAGCTTTACAGGGGGCGAAGAGACCCAGTACTTC	CASSFTGGEETQYF
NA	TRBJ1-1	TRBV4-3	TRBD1	TGCGCCAGCAGCCATGACAGGGGGCAAAACACTGAAGCTTTCTTT	CASSHDRGQNTEAFF
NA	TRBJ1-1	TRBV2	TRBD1	TGTGCCAGCATGGGACAGATGAACACTGAAGCTTTCTTT	CASMGQMNTEAFF
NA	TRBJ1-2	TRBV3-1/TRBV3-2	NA	TGTGCCAGCAGCCCGAGCGGGCGGAACACAGGTGGCTACACCTTC	CASSPSGRNTGGYTF
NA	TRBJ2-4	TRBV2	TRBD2	TGTGCCAGCAGTGAAGCTAGCGGGAGATACATTCAGTACTTC	CASSEASGRYIQYF
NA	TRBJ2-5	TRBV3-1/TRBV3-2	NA	TGTGCCAGCAGCCAAGATCCTAGCCATACGAACTTC	CASSQDPSHTNF
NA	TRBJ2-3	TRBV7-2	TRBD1	TGTGCCAGCAGCTTATTAGGGGGCAGGGAAAGAGATACGCAGTATTTT	CASSLLGGRERDTQYF
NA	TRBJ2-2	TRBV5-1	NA	TGCGCCAGCAGCGGGGTGGGAGGCACCGGGGAGCTGTTTTTT	CASSGVGGTGELFF
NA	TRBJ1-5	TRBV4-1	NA	TGCGCCAGCAGCCGGATACCCCCCAGGGGTAACTGTAATCAGCCCCAGCATTTT	CASSRIPPRGNCNQPQHF
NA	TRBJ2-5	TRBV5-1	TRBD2	TGCGCCAGCAGCTATGGACTAGCGGGAGGAGAGACCCAGTACTTC	CASSYGLAGGETQYF
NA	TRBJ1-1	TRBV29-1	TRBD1	TGCAGCGTTGATTGGGGACAGACTGAAGCTTTCTTT	CSVDWGQTEAFF
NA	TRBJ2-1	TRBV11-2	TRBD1	TGTGCCAGCAGCTTAGGGGACAGAAAGAACAATGAGCAGTTCTTC	CASSLGDRKNNEQFF
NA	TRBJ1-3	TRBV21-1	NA	TGTGCCAGCAGCAGCGGACAGGGAGGGGTCGGAAACACCATATATTTT	CASSSGQGGVGNTIYF
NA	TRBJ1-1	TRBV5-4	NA	TGTGCCAGCAGCTTGATAGAAGAGTTTGAAGCTTTCTTT	CASSLIEEFEAFF
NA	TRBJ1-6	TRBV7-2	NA	TGTGCCAGCAGCTTAGCAGCCGCCTATAATTCACCCCTCCACTTT	CASSLAAAYNSPLHF
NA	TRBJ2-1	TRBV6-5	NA	TGTGCCAGCACCCCACGACGAGGGTACAATGAGCAGTTCTTC	CASTPRRGYNEQFF
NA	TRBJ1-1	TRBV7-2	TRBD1	TGTGCCAGCAGCCGGACAGGGTCATACACTGAAGCTTTCTTT	CASSRTGSYTEAFF
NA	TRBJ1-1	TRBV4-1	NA	TGCGCCAGCAGCCAAGACCGATTGTTAGGTCAGGGGAACACTGAAGCTTTCTTT	CASSQDRLLGQGNTEAFF
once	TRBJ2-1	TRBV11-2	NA	TGTGCCAGCGCTCCGGGGGACGGCTCCTACAATGAGCAGTTCTTC	CASAPGDGSYNEQFF
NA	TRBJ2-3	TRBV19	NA	TGTGCCAGTAGCAGGGGGGGCACAGATACGCAGTATTTT	CASSRGGTDTQYF
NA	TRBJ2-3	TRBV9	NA	TGTGCCAGCAGCGCCGGGCCCGCGGGTTCGAATACGCAGTATTTT	CASSAGPAGSNTQYF
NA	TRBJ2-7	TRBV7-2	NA	TGTGCCAGCAGCTTAATAGGGGAGGACGAGCAGTACTTC	CASSLIGEDEQYF
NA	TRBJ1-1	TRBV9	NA	TGTGCCAGCAGCGATTCGACAGCGAAGAACACTGAAGCTTTCTTT	CASSDSTAKNTEAFF
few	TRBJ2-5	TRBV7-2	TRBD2	TGTGCCAGCAGCTTAGGGGGGGGGAGCCAAGAGACCCAGTACTTC	CASSLGGGSQETQYF
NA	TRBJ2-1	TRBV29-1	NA	TGCAGCGTTGAAGCAGACAGAACCAATGAGCAGTTCTTC	CSVEADRTNEQFF
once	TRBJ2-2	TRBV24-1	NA	TGTGCCACCAGTGATTTCCAGGGCCTGAACACCGGGGAGCTGTTTTTT	CATSDFQGLNTGELFF
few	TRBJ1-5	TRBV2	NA	TGTGCCAGCACCTTAGGTGGGGCTTCCAATCAGCCCCAGCATTTT	CASTLGGASNQPQHF